Below are 14 T cell receptor beta chains sequenced from a single sample in a study of shared clonotypes between healthy human individuals. Naive CD8 cells, CD45RO-negative and positively selected for CCR7, excluded terminally differentiated effector memory CD45RA+ cells. The protocol was immunoSEQ multiplex PCR, while the TCRdb copy is restricted to in-frame clones and leaves out a portion. Of around 2.1 million clones in the sample, just over 90% are singletons; the top ten hold around 1.7%. The sample consisted of naive CD8+ T cells from PBMCs. The receptor set was obtained from a man between 18 and 35 years old in good health. Some clones in this sample may be carry-over from other donors' samples.

V usage is TRBV9 and J usage is TRBJ2-7, with 7 bases matching TRBD1. CDR3 length equals 12 residues. CDR1 SGDLS and CDR2 YYNGEE come from the germline V gene. Germline trimming cut 3 bases from V and 3 bases from J; bases unmatched to any gene: 0. For the CDR3, the DNA is TGTGCCAGCAGCGACAGGGGCTACGAGCAGTACTTC. Translating gives CASSDRGYEQYF.

The chain uses TRBV6-1 and TRBJ1-4; tentatively, D is TRBD1 (5 bases). V shed 2 bases and J shed 8 bases, with 21 bases lying between them. The CDR3 runs 17 residues. Germline-derived CDR1 and CDR2 are MNHNS and SASEGT. The CDR3 DNA is TGTGCCAGCAGTGAACGGGACCTCGGTCCGGCCGCCGAAAAACTGTTTTTT. Its translation: CASSERDLGPAAEKLFF.

This clone has a single count. V usage is TRBV28 and J usage is TRBJ2-7; D perhaps matches TRBD1 (5 bases). V gave up 3 bases and J gave up 3 bases, with 12 bases separating them. Germline lookup yields CDR1 MDHEN and CDR2 SYDVKM. The CDR3 consists of 14 residues. CDR3 residues: CASSLEGAGYEQYF. In nucleotides, the CDR3 is TGTGCCAGCAGTTTGGAAGGGGCCGGCTACGAGCAGTACTTC.

The chain combines TRBV27 with TRBJ2-1; 9 bases are shared with TRBD1. The V gene end was trimmed by 10 bases and the J gene end by 6 bases; junction bases not matched to a gene: 10. The CDR3 runs 14 residues. Looked up from germline, CDR1 is MNHEY and CDR2 is SMNVEV (reference sequence). The CDR3 is CATTPGQGANEQFF. For the CDR3, the DNA is TGTGCCACCACCCCGGGACAGGGCGCCAATGAGCAGTTCTTC.

V usage is TRBV2 and J usage is TRBJ1-1; D is possibly TRBD1 (5 bases). With 4 bases removed from V and 1 base from J, the gap between germline ends came to 16 bases. The CDR3 consists of 16 residues. In germline, CDR1 is SNHLY, CDR2 FYNNEI. The CDR3 here is CASSGSRGFGNTEAFF. The CDR3 DNA reads TGTGCCAGCAGTGGCAGTAGGGGCTTCGGGAACACTGAAGCTTTCTTT.

The chain combines TRBV27 with TRBJ2-1; no reliable D call. The CDR3 spans 13 residues. V lost 4 bases and J 8 bases, leaving 12 bases between the germline ends. The V gene's germline CDR1 is MNHEY and CDR2 SMNVEV (reference sequence). As DNA, the CDR3 is TGTGCCAGCAGTTCCCGTTTAGTGGATGAGCAGTTCTTC. This translates into CASSSRLVDEQFF.

In regard to this clone: The same CDR3 is also encoded by other DNA sequences in this sample. This sequence joins TRBV27 and TRBJ2-1; D gene unclear. The germline V gene has CDR1 MNHEY and CDR2 SMNVEV (reference sequence). The CDR3 spans 12 residues. V lost 1 base to trimming and J lost 10 bases, with 8 bases between them. The CDR3 reads CASSLLLGEQFF. CDR3 nucleotide sequence: TGTGCCAGCAGTTTATTACTTGGGGAGCAGTTCTTC.

This chain connects TRBV6-5 to TRBJ2-7; possible D gene TRBD1, 6 bases. The CDR3 totals 14 residues. From germline, CDR1 is MNHEY and CDR2 SVGAGI. The ends were cut back, 2 bases at V and 6 bases at J, with 14 bases in the middle. The CDR3 nucleotides read TGTGCCAGCAGTTACCTATCCGGGACATCCGAGCAGTACTTC. As protein: CASSYLSGTSEQYF.

This chain joins TRBV2 and TRBJ2-7; D unresolved. CDR1 and CDR2 from the germline V gene are SNHLY and FYNNEI. The CDR3 length is 14 residues. V shed 3 bases and J shed 6 bases, with 15 bases lying between them. This CDR3 is CASSDWSSVLEQYF. The DNA of the CDR3 is TGTGCCAGCAGTGACTGGTCCAGCGTCCTCGAGCAGTACTTC.

J is TRBJ2-7 and V is TRBV28; 12 bases agree with TRBD2. After removal of 5 bases from V and 0 bases from J, the junction contained 8 bases not matched to a gene. The CDR3 is 17 residues long. CDR1 is MDHEN and CDR2 is SYDVKM in the germline V gene. The DNA for the CDR3 is TGTGCCAGCAGTCCGACCCGGACTAGCGGGATCTCCTACGAGCAGTACTTC. It is translated as CASSPTRTSGISYEQYF.

The rearrangement links TRBV19 to TRBJ2-2; 11 bases are shared with TRBD1. The CDR3 covers 13 residues. The germline gives CDR1 LNHDA, CDR2 SQIVND (reference sequence). Trimming at V came to 8 bases and at J to 8 bases, leaving 4 bases not matched to a gene. The CDR3 loop reads CASGDRGVGELFF. The CDR3 DNA reads TGTGCCAGTGGGGACAGGGGGGTTGGGGAGCTGTTTTTT.

The chain is built from TRBV19 and TRBJ2-2; possible D gene TRBD2, 5 bases. V lost 0 bases to trimming and J lost 4 bases, with 12 bases between them. The CDR3 length is 16 residues. Germline lookup yields CDR1 LNHDA and CDR2 SQIVND (reference sequence). CDR3 sequence reads: CASSIEEVVGTGELFF. The CDR3, as DNA: TGTGCCAGTAGTATAGAGGAGGTAGTAGGCACCGGGGAGCTGTTTTTT.

This rearrangement joins TRBV6-1 to TRBJ2-7; 8 nucleotides match TRBD2. CDR3 size: 15 residues. With V trimmed by 5 bases and J by 3 bases, 9 bases remained unmatched. CDR1 and CDR2 (germline): MNHNS, SASEGT. The CDR3 nucleotides read TGTGCCAGCAGTCCCACCCCGGGAGGGCTCTACGAGCAGTACTTC. As protein: CASSPTPGGLYEQYF.

A remark on this clone: Other DNA sequences in this sample translate to the same CDR3. V and J are TRBV10-3 and TRBJ1-3; D uncertain. CDR3 length equals 12 residues. Germline V CDR1 and CDR2: ENHRY, SYGVKD. V was shortened by 3 bases and J by 4 bases, with 4 bases between the two germline ends. The CDR3 loop reads CAISEGGNTIYF. CDR3 coding DNA: TGTGCCATCAGTGAAGGGGGAAACACCATATATTTT.